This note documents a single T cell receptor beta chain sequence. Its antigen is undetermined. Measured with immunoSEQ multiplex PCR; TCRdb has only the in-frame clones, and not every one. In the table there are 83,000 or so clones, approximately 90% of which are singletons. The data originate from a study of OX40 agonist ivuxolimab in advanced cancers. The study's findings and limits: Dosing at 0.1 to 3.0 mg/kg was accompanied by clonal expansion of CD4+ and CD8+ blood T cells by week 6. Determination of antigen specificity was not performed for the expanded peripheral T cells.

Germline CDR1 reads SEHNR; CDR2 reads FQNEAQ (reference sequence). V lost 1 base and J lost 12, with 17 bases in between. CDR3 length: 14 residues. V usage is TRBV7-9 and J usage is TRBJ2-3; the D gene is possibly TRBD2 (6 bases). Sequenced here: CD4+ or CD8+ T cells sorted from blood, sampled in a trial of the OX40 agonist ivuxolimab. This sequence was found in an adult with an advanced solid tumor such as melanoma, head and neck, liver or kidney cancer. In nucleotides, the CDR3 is TGTGCCAGCAGCTTAGACCCGCGTAGCGGTAATCAGTATTTT. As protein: CASSLDPRSGNQYF.